This passage covers 19 T cell receptor beta chains from one sample sequenced in a study of blood T cell repertoires in COVID-19. The table came from immunoSEQ multiplex PCR; TCRdb's copy has only in-frame clones and leaves some out. The sample lists approximately 170,000 clones, approximately 93% occurring once. Sequencing was carried out using peripheral blood. Every receptor here comes from an older woman with COVID-19, enrolled during active disease.

The chain is built from TRBV15 and TRBJ1-5, with 9 bases aligning to TRBD1. The CDR3 contains 14 residues. CDR1 is LNHNV, CDR2 YYDKDF, per germline (reference sequence). J lost 5 bases, V lost 8 bases, and 7 bases had no gene match. The CDR3 sequence: CATGGTGRDQPQHF. The DNA for the CDR3 is TGTGCCACCGGAGGGACAGGGCGGGATCAGCCCCAGCATTTT.

The J gene is TRBJ2-2, the V gene TRBV6-5; D might be TRBD1 (5 bases). The CDR3 length is 16 residues. Trimming shortened V by 0 bases and J by 5 bases, and 13 bases separated the two germline ends. Germline V gene sequence: CDR1 MNHEY, CDR2 SVGAGI. The CDR3: CASSYSTEATTGELFF. The CDR3 DNA reads TGTGCCAGCAGTTACTCGACAGAAGCAACAACCGGGGAGCTGTTTTTT.

This sequence joins TRBV19 and TRBJ1-1; the D gene is possibly TRBD1 (5 bases). This CDR3 is built from 14 residues. With 2 bases removed from V and 6 bases from J, the gap between germline ends came to 13 bases. CDR1 LNHDA and CDR2 SQIVND come from the germline V gene (reference sequence). This chain's CDR3 is CASSITGGVAEAFF. For the CDR3, the DNA is TGTGCCAGTAGTATAACAGGAGGGGTCGCTGAAGCTTTCTTT.

This clone occurred once. The genes are TRBV7-9 and TRBJ1-4, with 7 bases matching TRBD1. V shed 8 bases and J 8 bases; nucleotides not matched to a gene: 8. CDR3 length: 13 amino acids. Germline V gene sequence: CDR1 SEHNR, CDR2 FQNEAQ (reference sequence). The CDR3 region has the DNA TGTGCCAGCGAGGGGGCCTTGGAGGAAAAACTGTTTTTT. Translated: CASEGALEEKLFF.

The CDR3 loop reads CASSLAAGGRHEQFF. Written as DNA, the CDR3 is TGTGCCAGCAGCTTGGCAGCGGGGGGGCGGCATGAGCAGTTCTTC. V and J are TRBV5-4 and TRBJ2-1; 10 bases fit TRBD2. CDR3 length equals 15 residues. Unmatched junction bases numbered 5, after V lost 0 bases and J lost 8 bases. The V gene's germline CDR1 is SGHNT and CDR2 YYREEE (reference sequence). Variable domain in full (rest from reference TRBV5-4 and TRBJ2-1): ETGVTQSPTHLIKTRGQQVTLRCSSQSGHNTVSWYQQALGQGPQFIFQYYREEENGRGNFPPRFSGLQFPNYSSELNVNALELDDSALYLCASSLAAGGRHEQFFGPGTRLTVL.

This sequence joins TRBV3-1 (or the pseudogene TRBV3-2) and TRBJ1-5; 7 bases fit TRBD1. Germline values: CDR1 LGHDT, CDR2 YNNKEL (reference sequence). The CDR3 has 15 residues. Trimming removed 2 bases from V and 9 bases from J; junction bases left unmatched: 10. CDR3 coding DNA: TGTGCCAGCAGCCAAACAAGACAGGGCCTTTGGCCCCAGCATTTT. Encoded protein: CASSQTRQGLWPQHF.

This clone appeared a few times. The chain couples TRBV5-4 to TRBJ1-2; the D gene is possibly TRBD1 (5 bases). V was cut by 4 bases and J by 8 bases, with 12 bases left in between. Looked up from germline, CDR1 is SGHNT and CDR2 is YYREEE (reference sequence). The CDR3 spans 12 residues. The CDR3 DNA is TGTGCCAGCAGCGTACCAGGGTTAGGCTACACCTTC. This gives the protein CASSVPGLGYTF.

The chain has TRBV29-1 and TRBJ2-7; 12 nucleotides match TRBD2. After removal of 3 bases from V and 11 bases from J, the junction contained 2 bases not matched to a gene. Per germline, CDR1 SQVTM and CDR2 ANQGSEA. The CDR3 contains 11 residues. The CDR3 DNA reads TGCAGCGTTGAGGCTAGCGGGGGGGAGTACTTC. Protein product: CSVEASGGEYF.

The chain couples TRBV10-3 to TRBJ2-1; 10 nucleotides line up with TRBD1. The germline gives CDR1 ENHRY, CDR2 SYGVKD. The CDR3 sequence is 15 residues long. Trimming at V came to 4 bases and at J to 3 bases, leaving 3 bases not matched to a gene. CDR3 protein: CAISGDRGGYNEQFF. CDR3 bases: TGTGCCATCAGTGGGGACAGGGGAGGCTACAATGAGCAGTTCTTC.

This clone came up once. The chain recombines TRBV19 with TRBJ1-2, with 7 bases lining up with TRBD1. Trimming took 4 bases from V and 3 from J; bases not matched to a gene: 2. The CDR3 runs 13 residues. Germline lookup yields CDR1 LNHDA and CDR2 SQIVND (reference sequence). The CDR3 DNA reads TGTGCCAGTAGTACCGACAGGGACTATGGCTACACCTTC. The encoded protein is CASSTDRDYGYTF.

The rearrangement joins TRBV5-1 to TRBJ1-1; possible D gene TRBD1, 6 bases. The germline V and J ends were trimmed by 4 bases and 0 bases, with 13 bases remaining between them. This CDR3 has 15 residues. Germline CDR1 and CDR2: SGHRS and YFSETQ. The CDR3 is CASSHTGQMNTEAFF. Written as DNA, the CDR3 is TGCGCCAGCAGCCACACGGGACAAATGAACACTGAAGCTTTCTTT.

The chain links TRBV6-4 to TRBJ1-2, with 7 bases matching TRBD1. Germline V gives CDR1 MRHNA, CDR2 SNTAGT. The CDR3 consists of 13 residues. J was trimmed by 4 bases and V by 6 bases; bases with no gene match: 5. The chain's CDR3 is CASSTGVGYGYTF. The CDR3 DNA sequence: TGTGCCAGCAGCACAGGGGTGGGCTATGGCTACACCTTC.

The CDR3 spells CASSLGGGAREKLFF. For the CDR3, the DNA is TGCGCCAGCAGCTTAGGGGGAGGGGCGCGCGAAAAACTGTTTTTT. The rearrangement links TRBV4-3 to TRBJ1-4; D may be TRBD1 (6 bases). Trimming took off 5 bases at V and 8 bases at J, with 18 bases between the two ends. Per germline, CDR1 LGHNA and CDR2 YSLEER. The CDR3 sequence is 15 residues long.

The rearrangement joins TRBV3-1 (or the pseudogene TRBV3-2) to TRBJ1-4; 7 bases line up with TRBD1. The CDR3 runs to 15 residues. V lost 2 bases to trimming and J lost 8 bases; unmatched junction nucleotides: 8. Germline CDR1 and CDR2: LGHDT and YNNKEL (reference sequence). The CDR3 sequence is CASSQRGGVGEKLFF. In DNA, the CDR3 is TGTGCCAGCAGCCAAAGAGGGGGCGTTGGCGAAAAACTGTTTTTT.

The chain links TRBV2 to TRBJ2-5; D is undetermined. Germline V gene data show CDR1 as SNHLY and CDR2 as FYNNEI. The V end lost 7 bases, the J end lost 5 bases, and 8 bases lay between the germline ends. The CDR3 totals 11 residues. The CDR3: CASTIHETQYF. In DNA, the CDR3 is TGTGCCAGCACCATTCATGAGACCCAGTACTTC.

This clone is a singleton in its sample. The J gene is TRBJ1-4, the V gene TRBV9; 10 bases agree with TRBD1. Unmatched junction bases numbered 7, after V lost 1 base and J lost 7 bases. Per germline, CDR1 SGDLS and CDR2 YYNGEE. This CDR3 is built from 16 residues. The DNA of the CDR3 is TGTGCCAGCAGCGTAAATGATCGACAGGGGGCTGAAAAACTGTTTTTT. It encodes CASSVNDRQGAEKLFF.

Concerning this clone itself: At one of its ends the junction is not consistent with the germline gene, which may arise from a read error. The rearrangement links TRBV7-2 to TRBJ1-1; possibly TRBD1 for D (6 bases). The V gene's germline CDR1 is SGHTA and CDR2 FQGNSA. The CDR3 extends over 14 amino acids. CDR3 sequence reads: CASSSSPRQAGLVF. CDR3 coding DNA: TGTGCCAGCAGTTCAAGCCCCCGACAGGCCGGGCTGGTTTTT.

The genes are TRBV5-1 and TRBJ2-7; TRBD2 matches at 9 bases. With V trimmed by 4 bases and J by 1 base, 6 bases remained unmatched. The germline CDR1 and CDR2 sequences are SGHRS and YFSETQ. The CDR3 extends over 15 amino acids. The CDR3 sequence is CASSPSSGGSYEQYF. The CDR3 bases are TGCGCCAGCAGCCCCAGTAGCGGGGGTTCCTACGAGCAGTACTTC. The full variable domain, completed using reference TRBV5-1 and TRBJ2-7, is KAGVTQTPRYLIKTRGQQVTLSCSPISGHRSVSWYQQTPGQGLQFLFEYFSETQRNKGNFPGRFSGRQFSNSRSEMNVSTLELGDSALYLCASSPSSGGSYEQYFGPGTRLTVT.

The chain carries TRBV2 and TRBJ1-5; 8 nucleotides agree with TRBD1. Unmatched junction bases numbered 4, after V lost 3 bases and J lost 6 bases. The germline CDR1 and CDR2 sequences are SNHLY and FYNNEI. The CDR3 totals 14 residues. The CDR3 DNA sequence: TGTGCCAGCAGTGAGACGGACAGGGCTCAGCCCCAGCATTTT. Amino acid sequence: CASSETDRAQPQHF.